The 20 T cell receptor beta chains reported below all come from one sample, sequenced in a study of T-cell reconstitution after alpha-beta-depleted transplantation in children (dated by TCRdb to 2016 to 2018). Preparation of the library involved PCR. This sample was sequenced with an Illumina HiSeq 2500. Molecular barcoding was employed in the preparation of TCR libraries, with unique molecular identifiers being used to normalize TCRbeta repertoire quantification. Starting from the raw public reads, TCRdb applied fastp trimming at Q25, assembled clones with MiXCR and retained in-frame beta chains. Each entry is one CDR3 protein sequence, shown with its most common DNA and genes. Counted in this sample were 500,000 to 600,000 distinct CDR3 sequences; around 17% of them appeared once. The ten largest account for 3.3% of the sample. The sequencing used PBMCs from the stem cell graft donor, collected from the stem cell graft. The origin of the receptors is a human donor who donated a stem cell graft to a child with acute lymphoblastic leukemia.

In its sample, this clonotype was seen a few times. This CDR3 reads CSAESNGWGGETQYF. Here the CDR3 DNA reads TGCAGTGCGGAATCTAATGGGTGGGGGGGAGAGACCCAGTACTTC. This rearrangement joins TRBV20-1 to TRBJ2-5, with 7 bases aligning to TRBD2. The CDR3 has 15 residues. V lost 6 bases to trimming and J lost 4 bases; unmatched junction nucleotides: 14. Germline loops: CDR1 DFQATT, CDR2 SNEGSKA (reference sequence).

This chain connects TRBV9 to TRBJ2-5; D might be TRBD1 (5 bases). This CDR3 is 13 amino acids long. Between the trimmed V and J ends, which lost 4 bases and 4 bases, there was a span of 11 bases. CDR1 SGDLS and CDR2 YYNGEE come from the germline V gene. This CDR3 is CASSPWGGETQYF. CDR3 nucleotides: TGTGCCAGCAGCCCCTGGGGCGGAGAGACCCAGTACTTC.

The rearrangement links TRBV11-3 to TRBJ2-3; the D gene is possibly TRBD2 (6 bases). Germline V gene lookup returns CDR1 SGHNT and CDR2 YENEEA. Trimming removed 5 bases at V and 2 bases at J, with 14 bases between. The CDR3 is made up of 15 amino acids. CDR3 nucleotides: TGTGCCAGCAGCCCGGGACTCACGTTCACAGATACGCAGTATTTT. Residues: CASSPGLTFTDTQYF.

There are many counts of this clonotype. CDR3 in DNA: TGTGCCAGCAGTTTAGGGGCAGGCACTGAAGCTTTCTTT. Translating it yields CASSLGAGTEAFF. The V and J genes are TRBV12-3 or TRBV12-4 and TRBJ1-1; D unclear. The ends were cut back, 1 base at V and 4 bases at J, with 7 bases in the middle. This CDR3 has 13 amino acids.

The chain's CDR3 is CSASWGRETQYF. In nucleotides, the CDR3 is TGCAGTGCTAGTTGGGGGCGAGAGACCCAGTACTTC. V is TRBV20-1 and J is TRBJ2-5; the D gene is possibly TRBD1 (6 bases). The CDR3 sequence is 12 residues long. V lost 3 bases and J 4 bases, leaving 9 bases between the germline ends. Germline V CDR1 and CDR2: DFQATT, SNEGSKA (reference sequence).

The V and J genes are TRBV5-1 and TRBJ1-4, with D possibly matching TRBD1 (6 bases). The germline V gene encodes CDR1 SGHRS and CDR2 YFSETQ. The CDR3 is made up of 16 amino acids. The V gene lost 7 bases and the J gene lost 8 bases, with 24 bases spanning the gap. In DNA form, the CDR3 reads TGCGCCAGCCCCGGGGGCAGGGCGCGATCAAGGGAAAAACTGTTTTTT. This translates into CASPGGRARSREKLFF.

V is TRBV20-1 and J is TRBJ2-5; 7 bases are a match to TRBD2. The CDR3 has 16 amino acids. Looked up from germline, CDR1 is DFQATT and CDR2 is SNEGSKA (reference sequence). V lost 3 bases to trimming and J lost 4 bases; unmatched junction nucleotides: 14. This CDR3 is CSARNTSEVVRETQYF. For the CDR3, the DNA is TGCAGTGCTAGGAACACTAGCGAGGTCGTAAGAGAGACCCAGTACTTC.

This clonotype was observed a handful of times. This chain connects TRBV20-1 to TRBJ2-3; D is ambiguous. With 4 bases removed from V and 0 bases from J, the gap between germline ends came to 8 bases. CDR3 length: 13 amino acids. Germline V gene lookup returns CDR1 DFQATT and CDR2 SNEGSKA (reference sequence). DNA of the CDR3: TGCAGTGCTAATCTTGGGAGCACAGATACGCAGTATTTT. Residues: CSANLGSTDTQYF.

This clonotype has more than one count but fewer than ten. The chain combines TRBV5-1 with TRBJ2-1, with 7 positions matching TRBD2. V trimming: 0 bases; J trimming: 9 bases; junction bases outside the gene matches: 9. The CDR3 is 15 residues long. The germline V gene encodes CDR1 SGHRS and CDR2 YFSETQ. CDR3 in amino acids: CASSLASGRSGEQFF. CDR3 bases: TGCGCCAGCAGCTTGGCTAGCGGTCGGAGTGGTGAGCAGTTCTTC.

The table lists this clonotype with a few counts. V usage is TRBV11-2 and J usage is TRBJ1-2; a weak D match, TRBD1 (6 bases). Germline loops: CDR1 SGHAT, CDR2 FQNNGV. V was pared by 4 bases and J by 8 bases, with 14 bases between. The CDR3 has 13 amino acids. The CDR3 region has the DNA TGTGCCAGCAGCTCACAAAACAGGGACGGCTACACCTTC. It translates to CASSSQNRDGYTF.

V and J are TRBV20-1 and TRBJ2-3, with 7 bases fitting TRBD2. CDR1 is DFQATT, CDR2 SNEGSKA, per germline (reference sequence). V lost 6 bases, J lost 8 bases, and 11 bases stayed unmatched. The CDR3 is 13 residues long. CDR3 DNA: TGCAGTGCCGGCGGGAGTGGTGGGGCTACGCAGTATTTT. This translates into CSAGGSGGATQYF.

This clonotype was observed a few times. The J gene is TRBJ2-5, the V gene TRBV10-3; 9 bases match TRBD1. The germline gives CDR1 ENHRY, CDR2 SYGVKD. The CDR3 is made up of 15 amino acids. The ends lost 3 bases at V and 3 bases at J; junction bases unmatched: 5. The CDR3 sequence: CAISDSGTGKETQYF. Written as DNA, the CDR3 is TGTGCCATCAGTGATTCCGGGACAGGGAAAGAGACCCAGTACTTC.

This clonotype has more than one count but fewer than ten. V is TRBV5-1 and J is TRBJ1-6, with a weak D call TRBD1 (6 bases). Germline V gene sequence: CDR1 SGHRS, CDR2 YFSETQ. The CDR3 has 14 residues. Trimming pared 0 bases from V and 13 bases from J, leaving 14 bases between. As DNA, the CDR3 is TGCGCCAGCAGCTTGGCCGGGGGGCAGTCGCCCCTCCACTTT. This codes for CASSLAGGQSPLHF.

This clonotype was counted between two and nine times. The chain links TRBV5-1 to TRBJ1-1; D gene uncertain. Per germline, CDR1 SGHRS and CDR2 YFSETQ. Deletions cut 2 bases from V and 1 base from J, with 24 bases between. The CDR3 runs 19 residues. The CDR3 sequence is CASSFAGGLSYSKNTEAFF. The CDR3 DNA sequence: TGCGCCAGCAGCTTCGCAGGCGGGTTAAGTTATAGCAAGAACACTGAAGCTTTCTTT.

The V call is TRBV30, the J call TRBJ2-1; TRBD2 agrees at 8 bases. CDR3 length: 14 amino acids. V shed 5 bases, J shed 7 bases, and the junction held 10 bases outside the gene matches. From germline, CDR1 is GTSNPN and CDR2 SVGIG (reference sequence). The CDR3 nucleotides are TGTGCCTGGGAACGAAGCGGGGGATTGAATGAGCAGTTCTTC. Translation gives CAWERSGGLNEQFF.

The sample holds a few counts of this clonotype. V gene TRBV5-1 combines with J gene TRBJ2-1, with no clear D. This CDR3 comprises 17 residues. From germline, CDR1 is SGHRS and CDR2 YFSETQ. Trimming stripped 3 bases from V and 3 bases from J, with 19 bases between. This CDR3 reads CASSSIPGTRFYNEQFF. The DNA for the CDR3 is TGCGCCAGCAGCTCAATACCGGGTACCCGTTTCTACAATGAGCAGTTCTTC.

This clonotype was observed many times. The CDR3, as DNA: TGTGCCAGCAGCGGGACTAGCGGGAGGCAGGTGAATGAGCAGTTCTTC. Encoded protein: CASSGTSGRQVNEQFF. The V call is TRBV9, the J call TRBJ2-1; 14 bases line up with TRBD2. V lost 3 bases, J lost 7 bases, and 6 bases stayed unmatched. Germline lookup yields CDR1 SGDLS and CDR2 YYNGEE. The CDR3 has 16 residues.

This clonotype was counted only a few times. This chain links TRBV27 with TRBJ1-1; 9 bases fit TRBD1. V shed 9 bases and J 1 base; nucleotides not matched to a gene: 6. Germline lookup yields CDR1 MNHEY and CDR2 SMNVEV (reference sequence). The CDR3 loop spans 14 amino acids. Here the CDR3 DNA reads TGTGCCAGTGAGGACAGGGGAGGGAACACTGAAGCTTTCTTT. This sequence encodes CASEDRGGNTEAFF.

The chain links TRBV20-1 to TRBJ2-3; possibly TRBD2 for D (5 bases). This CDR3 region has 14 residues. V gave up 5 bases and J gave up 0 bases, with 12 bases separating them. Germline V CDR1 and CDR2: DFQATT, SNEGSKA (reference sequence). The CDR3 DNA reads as TGCAGTGCTCCACCCCAGCGGAGCACAGATACGCAGTATTTT. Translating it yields CSAPPQRSTDTQYF.

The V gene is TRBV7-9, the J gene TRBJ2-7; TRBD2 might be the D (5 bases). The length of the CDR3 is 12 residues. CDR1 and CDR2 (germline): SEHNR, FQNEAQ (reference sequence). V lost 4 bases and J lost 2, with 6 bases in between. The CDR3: CASSSEAYEQYF. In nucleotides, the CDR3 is TGTGCCAGCAGCTCGGAGGCCTACGAGCAGTACTTC.